This TCR beta chain was identified during a study of blood T cell repertoires in COVID-19. Study at large: There were acute and convalescent COVID-19 samples, and they came from the United States, Italy and Spain.

TCRdb's table, derived via immunoSEQ multiplex PCR, lists solely in-frame clones and lacks some. The sample consists of roughly 110,000 clones, about 89% of them appearing once. Germline CDR1 reads SGDLS; CDR2 reads YYNGEE. Trimming pared 1 base from V and 1 base from J, leaving 8 bases between. CDR3 length: 14 amino acids. The V gene is TRBV9, the J gene TRBJ1-1; unclear D gene. The receptor was derived from a man aged 40-49 years with acute or convalescent COVID-19. The sample comprised peripheral blood. The CDR3 DNA sequence: TGTGCCAGCAGCGTATCAGGATCGAACACTGAAGCTTTCTTT. Protein product: CASSVSGSNTEAFF.